This T cell receptor (beta chain) emerged from a study of PD-L1 blockade in urothelial cancer. As for the study in general: A median of roughly 130,000 T cells was found in the blood samples.

V was clipped by 3 bases and J by 4 bases, with 11 bases between them. This CDR3 has 14 residues. Germline loops: CDR1 SGDLS, CDR2 YYNGEE. Sequencing was performed with immunoSEQ multiplex PCR; in TCRdb, only in-frame clones are kept and a portion is missing. The profile shows roughly 39,000 clones, approximately 93% of them singletons. As for time point: pretreatment peripheral blood. This TCR derives from a woman aged 55-75 years with urothelial cancer. The chain recombines TRBV9 with TRBJ1-3, with D maybe TRBD1 (6 bases). The sequencing here drew on PBMCs, taken around atezolizumab (anti-PD-L1) treatment. The CDR3 region is CASSAGQRGNTIYF. CDR3 DNA sequence: TGTGCCAGCAGCGCAGGACAGAGGGGAAACACCATATATTTT.